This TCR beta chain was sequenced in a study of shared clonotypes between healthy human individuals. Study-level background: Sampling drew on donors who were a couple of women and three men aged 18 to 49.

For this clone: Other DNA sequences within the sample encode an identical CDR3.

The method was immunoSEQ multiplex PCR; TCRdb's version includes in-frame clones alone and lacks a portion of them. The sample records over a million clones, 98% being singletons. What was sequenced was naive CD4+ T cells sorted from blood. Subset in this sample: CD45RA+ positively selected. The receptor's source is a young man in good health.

DNA for the CDR3: TGCGCCAGCAGTGAGTCAGGCGGCCGCTACGAGCAGTACTTC. It is translated as CASSESGGRYEQYF. The V call is TRBV10-1, the J call TRBJ2-7; D is ambiguous. Trimming took off 0 bases at V and 3 bases at J, with 9 bases between the two ends. This CDR3 has 14 amino acids. Germline CDR1 is WNHNN and CDR2 is SYGVQD (reference sequence).